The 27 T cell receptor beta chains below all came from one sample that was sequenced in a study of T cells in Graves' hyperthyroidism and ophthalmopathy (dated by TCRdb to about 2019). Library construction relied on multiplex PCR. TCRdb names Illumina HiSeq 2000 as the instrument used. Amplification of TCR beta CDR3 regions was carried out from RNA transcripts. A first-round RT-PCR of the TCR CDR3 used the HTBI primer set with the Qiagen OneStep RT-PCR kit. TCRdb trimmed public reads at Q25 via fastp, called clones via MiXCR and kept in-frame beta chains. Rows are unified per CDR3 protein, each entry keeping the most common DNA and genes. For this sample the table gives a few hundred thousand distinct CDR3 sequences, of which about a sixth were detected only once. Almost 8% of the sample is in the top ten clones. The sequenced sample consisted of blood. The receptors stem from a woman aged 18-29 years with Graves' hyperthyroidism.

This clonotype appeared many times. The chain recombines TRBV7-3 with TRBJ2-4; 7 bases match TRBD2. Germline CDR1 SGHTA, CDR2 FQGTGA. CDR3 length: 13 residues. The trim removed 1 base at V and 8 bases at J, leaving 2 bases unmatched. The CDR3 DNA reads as TGTGCCAGCAGCTTAAACGCGGGGGACATTCAGTACTTC. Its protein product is CASSLNAGDIQYF. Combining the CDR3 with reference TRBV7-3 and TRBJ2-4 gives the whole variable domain GAGVSQTPSNKVTEKGKYVELRCDPISGHTALYWYRQSLGQGPEFLIYFQGTGAADDSGLPNDRFFAVRPEGSVSTLKIQRTERGDSAVYLCASSLNAGDIQYFGAGTRLSVL.

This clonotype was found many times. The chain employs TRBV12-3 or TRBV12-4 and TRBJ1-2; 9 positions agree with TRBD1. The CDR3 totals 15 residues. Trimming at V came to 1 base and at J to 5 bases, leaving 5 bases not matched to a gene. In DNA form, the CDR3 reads TGTGCCAGCAGTTTAGGGACAGGGGTTGGGTATGGCTACACCTTC. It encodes CASSLGTGVGYGYTF.

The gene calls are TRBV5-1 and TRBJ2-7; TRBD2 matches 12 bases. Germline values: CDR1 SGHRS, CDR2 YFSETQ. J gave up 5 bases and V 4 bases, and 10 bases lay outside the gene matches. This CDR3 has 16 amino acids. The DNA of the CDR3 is TGCGCCAGCAGCATCTGGACCCTAGCGGGAGGGAACGAGCAGTACTTC. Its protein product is CASSIWTLAGGNEQYF.

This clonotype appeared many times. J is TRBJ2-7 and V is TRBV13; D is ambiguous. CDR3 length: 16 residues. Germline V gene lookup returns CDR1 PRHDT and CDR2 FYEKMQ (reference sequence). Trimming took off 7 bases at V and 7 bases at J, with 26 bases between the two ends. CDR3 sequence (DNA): TGTGCCAGCATTTCTAGGTCGGCGTCACCGTGGGGTGAGCAGTACTTC. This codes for CASISRSASPWGEQYF.

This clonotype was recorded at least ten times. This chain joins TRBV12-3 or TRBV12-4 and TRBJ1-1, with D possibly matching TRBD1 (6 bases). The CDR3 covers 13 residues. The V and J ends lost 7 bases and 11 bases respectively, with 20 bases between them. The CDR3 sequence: CASTRGGKLGAFF. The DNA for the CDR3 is TGTGCCAGCACCCGAGGGGGGAAATTGGGGGCTTTCTTT.

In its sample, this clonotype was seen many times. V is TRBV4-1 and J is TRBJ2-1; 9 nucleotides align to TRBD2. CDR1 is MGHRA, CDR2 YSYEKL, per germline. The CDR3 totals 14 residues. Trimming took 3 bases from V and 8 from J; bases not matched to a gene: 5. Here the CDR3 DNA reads TGCGCCAGCAGCCACAGGACTAGCGCCCATGAGCAGTTCTTC. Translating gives CASSHRTSAHEQFF.

The CDR3: CSARLVVGEKLFF. The CDR3 DNA sequence: TGCAGTGCTAGATTGGTCGTGGGTGAAAAACTGTTTTTT. The gene calls are TRBV20-1 and TRBJ1-4; no reliable D call. The germline gives CDR1 DFQATT, CDR2 SNEGSKA (reference sequence). This CDR3 comprises 13 residues. Between the trimmed V and J ends, which lost 2 bases and 7 bases, there was a span of 11 bases.

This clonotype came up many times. As DNA, the CDR3 is TGTGCCAGCAGCTCTGTAGGGGATCCTAGCAATCAGCCCCAGCATTTT. Its protein is CASSSVGDPSNQPQHF. This chain connects TRBV7-8 to TRBJ1-5, with D possibly TRBD1 on 5 matching bases. The V end was cut by 4 bases, the J end by 0 bases, with 13 bases between. CDR3 length equals 16 residues. CDR1 and CDR2 from the germline V gene are SGHVS and FQNEAQ.

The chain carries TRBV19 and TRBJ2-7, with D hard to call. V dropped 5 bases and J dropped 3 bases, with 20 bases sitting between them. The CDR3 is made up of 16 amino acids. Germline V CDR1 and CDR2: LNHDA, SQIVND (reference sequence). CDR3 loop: CASSLGGTQTLYEQYF. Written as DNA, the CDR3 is TGTGCCAGTAGTCTCGGTGGAACCCAGACCCTCTACGAGCAGTACTTC.

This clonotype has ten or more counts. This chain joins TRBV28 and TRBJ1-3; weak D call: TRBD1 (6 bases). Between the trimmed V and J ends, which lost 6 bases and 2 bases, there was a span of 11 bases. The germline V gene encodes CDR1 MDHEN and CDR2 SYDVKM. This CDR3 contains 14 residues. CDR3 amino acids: CASRLGGPGNTIYF. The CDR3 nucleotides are TGTGCCAGCAGGCTTGGGGGGCCTGGAAACACCATATATTTT.

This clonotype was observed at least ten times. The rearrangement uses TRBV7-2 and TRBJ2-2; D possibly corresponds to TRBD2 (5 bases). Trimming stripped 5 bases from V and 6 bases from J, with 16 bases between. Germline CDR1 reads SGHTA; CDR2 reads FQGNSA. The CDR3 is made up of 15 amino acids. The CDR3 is CASSNVGLAAGELFF. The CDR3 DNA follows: TGTGCCAGCAGCAACGTAGGTCTAGCCGCCGGGGAGCTGTTTTTT. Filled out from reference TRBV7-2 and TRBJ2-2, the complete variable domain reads GAGVSQSPSNKVTEKGKDVELRCDPISGHTALYWYRQSLGQGLEFLIYFQGNSAPDKSGLPSDRFSAERTGGSVSTLTIQRTQQEDSAVYLCASSNVGLAAGELFFGEGSRLTVL.

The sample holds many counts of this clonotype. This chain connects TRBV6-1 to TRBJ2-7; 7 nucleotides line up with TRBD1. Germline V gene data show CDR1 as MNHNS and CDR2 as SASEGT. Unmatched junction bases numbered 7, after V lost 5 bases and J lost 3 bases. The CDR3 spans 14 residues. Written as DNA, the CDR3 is TGTGCCAGCAGTTGGGCCGGGACAGACTACGAGCAGTACTTC. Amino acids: CASSWAGTDYEQYF.

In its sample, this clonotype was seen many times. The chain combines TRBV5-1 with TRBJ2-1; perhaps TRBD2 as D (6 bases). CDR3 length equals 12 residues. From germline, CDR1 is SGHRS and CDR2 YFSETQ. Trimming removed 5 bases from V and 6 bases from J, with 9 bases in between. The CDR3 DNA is TGCGCCAGCAGGCGGAGGGCCAATGAGCAGTTCTTC. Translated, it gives CASRRRANEQFF. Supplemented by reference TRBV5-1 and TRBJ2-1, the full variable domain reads KAGVTQTPRYLIKTRGQQVTLSCSPISGHRSVSWYQQTPGQGLQFLFEYFSETQRNKGNFPGRFSGRQFSNSRSEMNVSTLELGDSALYLCASRRRANEQFFGPGTRLTVL.

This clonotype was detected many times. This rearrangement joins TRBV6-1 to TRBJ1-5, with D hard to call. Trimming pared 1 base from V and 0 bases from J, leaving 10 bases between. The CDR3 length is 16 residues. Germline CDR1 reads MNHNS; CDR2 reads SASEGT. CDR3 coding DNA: TGTGCCAGCAGTGAAGTACGGGGATTTAGCAATCAGCCCCAGCATTTT. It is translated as CASSEVRGFSNQPQHF.

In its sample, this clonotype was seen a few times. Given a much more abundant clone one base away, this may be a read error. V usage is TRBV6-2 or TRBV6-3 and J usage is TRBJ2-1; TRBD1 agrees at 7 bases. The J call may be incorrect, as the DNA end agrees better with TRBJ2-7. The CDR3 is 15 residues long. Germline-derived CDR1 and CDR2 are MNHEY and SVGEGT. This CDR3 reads CASSYGTAPYNEQYF. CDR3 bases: TGTGCCAGCAGTTACGGGACAGCGCCTTACAATGAGCAGTACTTC.

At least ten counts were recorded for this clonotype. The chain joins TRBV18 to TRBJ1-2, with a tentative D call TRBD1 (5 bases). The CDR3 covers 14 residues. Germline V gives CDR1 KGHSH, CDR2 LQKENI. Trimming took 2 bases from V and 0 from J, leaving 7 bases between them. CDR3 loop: CASSPGRANYGYTF. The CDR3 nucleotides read TGTGCCAGCTCACCAGGCAGGGCTAACTATGGCTACACCTTC.

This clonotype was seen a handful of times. The CDR3 DNA reads as TGCAGCGTTGAAGATATTTGGGCGGGAGTGGGGGCAGATACGCAGTATTTT. It is translated as CSVEDIWAGVGADTQYF. V gene TRBV29-1 combines with J gene TRBJ2-3; TRBD2 matches at 7 bases. Germline V CDR1 and CDR2: SQVTM, ANQGSEA. The CDR3 loop spans 17 amino acids. Trimming at V came to 0 bases and at J to 4 bases, leaving 13 bases not matched to a gene.

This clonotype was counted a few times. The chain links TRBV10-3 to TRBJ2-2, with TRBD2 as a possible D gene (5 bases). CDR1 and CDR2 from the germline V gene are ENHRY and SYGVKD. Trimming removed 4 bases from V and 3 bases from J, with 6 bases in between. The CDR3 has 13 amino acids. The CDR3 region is CAISAEDTGELFF. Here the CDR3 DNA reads TGTGCCATCAGTGCGGAGGACACCGGGGAGCTGTTTTTT.

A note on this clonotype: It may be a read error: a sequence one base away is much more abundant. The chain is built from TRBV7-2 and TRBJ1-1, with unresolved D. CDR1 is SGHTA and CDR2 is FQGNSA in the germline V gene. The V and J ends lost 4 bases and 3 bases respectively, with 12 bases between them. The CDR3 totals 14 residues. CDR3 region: CASSSHILYTEAFF. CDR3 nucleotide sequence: TGTGCCAGCAGCTCCCATATTTTATACACTGAAGCTTTCTTT.

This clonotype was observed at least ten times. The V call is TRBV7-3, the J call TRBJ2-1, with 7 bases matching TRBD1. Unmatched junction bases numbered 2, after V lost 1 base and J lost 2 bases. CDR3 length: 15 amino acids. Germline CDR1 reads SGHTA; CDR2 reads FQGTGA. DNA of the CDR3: TGTGCCAGCAGCTTAATCCAGGGGGCCTACAATGAGCAGTTCTTC. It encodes CASSLIQGAYNEQFF.

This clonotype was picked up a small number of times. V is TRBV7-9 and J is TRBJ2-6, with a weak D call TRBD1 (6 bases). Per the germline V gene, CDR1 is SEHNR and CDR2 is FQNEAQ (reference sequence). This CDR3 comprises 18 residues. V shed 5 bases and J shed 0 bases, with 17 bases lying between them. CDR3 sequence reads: CASSTQGRWSSGANVLTF. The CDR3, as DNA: TGTGCCAGCAGCACACAGGGTCGGTGGAGCTCTGGGGCCAACGTCCTGACTTTC. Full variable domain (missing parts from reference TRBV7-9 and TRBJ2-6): DTGVSQNPRHKITKRGQNVTFRCDPISEHNRLYWYRQTLGQGPEFLTYFQNEAQLEKSRLLSDRFSAERPKGSFSTLEIQRTEQGDSAMYLCASSTQGRWSSGANVLTFGAGSRLTVL.

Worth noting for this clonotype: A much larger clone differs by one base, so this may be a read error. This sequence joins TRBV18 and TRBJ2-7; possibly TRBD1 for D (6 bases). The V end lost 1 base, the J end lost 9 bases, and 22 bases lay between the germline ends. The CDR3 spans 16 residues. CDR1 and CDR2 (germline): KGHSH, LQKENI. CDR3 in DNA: TGTGCCAGCTCACCACAAAGAGTTGGGGGCAGGATAAGGCAGTACTTC. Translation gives CASSPQRVGGRIRQYF. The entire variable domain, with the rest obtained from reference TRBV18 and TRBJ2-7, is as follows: NAGVMQNPRHLVRRRGQEARLRCSPMKGHSHVYWYRQLPEEGLKFMVYLQKENIIDESGMPKERFSAEFPKEGPSILRIQQVVRGDSAAYFCASSPQRVGGRIRQYFGPGTRLTVT.

The CDR3 loop reads CASSLWTSGTYNEQFF. DNA for the CDR3: TGTGCCAGCAGTTTATGGACTAGCGGGACTTACAATGAGCAGTTCTTC. This chain links TRBV12-3 or TRBV12-4 with TRBJ2-1; 12 nucleotides align to TRBD2. There are 16 residues in the CDR3. V lost 2 bases, J lost 4 bases, and 3 bases stayed unmatched.

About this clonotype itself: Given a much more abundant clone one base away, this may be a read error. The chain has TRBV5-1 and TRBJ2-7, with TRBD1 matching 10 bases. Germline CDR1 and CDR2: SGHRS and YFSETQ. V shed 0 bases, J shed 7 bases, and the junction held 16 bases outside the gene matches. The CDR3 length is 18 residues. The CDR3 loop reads CASSLGPPGQGKSTEQYF. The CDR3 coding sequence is TGCGCCAGCAGCTTGGGTCCCCCGGGACAGGGGAAGTCGACTGAGCAGTACTTC.

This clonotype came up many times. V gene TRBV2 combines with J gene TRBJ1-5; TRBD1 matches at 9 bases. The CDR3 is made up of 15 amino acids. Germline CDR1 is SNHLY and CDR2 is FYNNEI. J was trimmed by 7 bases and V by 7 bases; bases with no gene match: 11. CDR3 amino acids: CASMGDRVRGQPQHF. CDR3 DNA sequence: TGTGCCAGCATGGGGGACAGGGTGAGGGGACAGCCCCAGCATTTT.

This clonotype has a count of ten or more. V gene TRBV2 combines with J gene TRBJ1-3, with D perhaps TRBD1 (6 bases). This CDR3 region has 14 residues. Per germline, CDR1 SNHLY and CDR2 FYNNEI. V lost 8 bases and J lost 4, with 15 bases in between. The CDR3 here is CASEGVIAGNTIYF. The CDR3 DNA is TGTGCCAGCGAGGGGGTAATAGCCGGAAACACCATATATTTT.

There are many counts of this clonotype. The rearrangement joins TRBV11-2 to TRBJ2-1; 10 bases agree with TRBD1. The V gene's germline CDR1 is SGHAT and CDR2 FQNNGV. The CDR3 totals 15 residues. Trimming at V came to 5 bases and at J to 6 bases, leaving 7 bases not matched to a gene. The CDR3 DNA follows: TGTGCCAGCAGCCTACGACAGGGGGCTGGCAATGAGCAGTTCTTC. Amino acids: CASSLRQGAGNEQFF.